Here is one T cell receptor (beta chain) with its context. Antigen: not known. CDR3 length: 16 amino acids. Trimming shortened V by 1 base and J by 6 bases, and 18 bases separated the two germline ends. Germline CDR1 is SGHAT and CDR2 is FQNNGV. Method: immunoSEQ multiplex PCR; TCRdb's copy keeps in-frame clones and lacks some. The sample includes approximately 980,000 clones, over 75% seen only once; the top ten take approximately 1.5%. The data were taken from a study of shared clonotypes between healthy human individuals. Every donor, a Caucasian adult, lived in Nashville, Tennessee. Study findings and constraints: Read depth was anticipated to influence clonotype sharing among donors. All-four-donor shared clonotypes had higher generation probabilities than non-shared clonotypes did.

The chain is built from TRBV11-2 and TRBJ1-1, with D perhaps TRBD1 (5 bases). Sequenced sample: memory CD4+ T cells sorted from blood. Subset in this sample: CD45RA-negative fraction. The sequence was obtained from a man aged 18 to 30 in good health. This CDR3 is CASSLVVPTVGAEAFF. CDR3 bases: TGTGCCAGCAGCTTAGTGGTTCCGACAGTCGGCGCTGAAGCTTTCTTT.